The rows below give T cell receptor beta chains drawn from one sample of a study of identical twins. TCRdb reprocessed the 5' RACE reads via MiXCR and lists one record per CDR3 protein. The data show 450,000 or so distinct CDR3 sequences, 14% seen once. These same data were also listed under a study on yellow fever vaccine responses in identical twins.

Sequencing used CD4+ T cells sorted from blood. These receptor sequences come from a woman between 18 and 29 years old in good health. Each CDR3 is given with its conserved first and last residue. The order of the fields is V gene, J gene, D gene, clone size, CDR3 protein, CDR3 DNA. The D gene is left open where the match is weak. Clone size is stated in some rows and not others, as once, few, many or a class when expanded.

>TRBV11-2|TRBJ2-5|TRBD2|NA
CASSQQASGQETQYF
TGTGCCAGCAGCCAGCAAGCTAGCGGGCAAGAGACCCAGTACTTC
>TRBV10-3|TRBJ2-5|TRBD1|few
CAISEGRTGSPQETQYF
TGTGCCATCAGTGAGGGGAGGACAGGGAGCCCGCAAGAGACCCAGTACTTC
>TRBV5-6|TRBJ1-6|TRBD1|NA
CASSSNRGLNSPLHF
TGTGCCAGCAGCTCGAACAGGGGACTAAATTCACCCCTCCACTTT
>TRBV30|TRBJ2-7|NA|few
CAWSVKGGNYEQYF
TGTGCCTGGAGTGTAAAGGGGGGGAACTACGAGCAGTACTTC
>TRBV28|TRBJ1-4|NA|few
CASSQNREKLFF
TGTGCCAGCAGTCAAAATCGGGAAAAACTGTTTTTT
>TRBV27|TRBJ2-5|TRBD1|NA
CASSLFRGSETQYF
TGTGCCAGCAGTTTATTCAGGGGGTCGGAGACCCAGTACTTC
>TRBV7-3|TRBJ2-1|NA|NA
CASSIDRGNEQFF
TGTGCCAGCAGCATTGATAGGGGCAATGAGCAGTTCTTC
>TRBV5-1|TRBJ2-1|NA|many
CASSSRSGGRSYNEQFF
TGCGCCAGCAGCTCAAGGAGTGGAGGGAGGTCCTACAATGAGCAGTTCTTC
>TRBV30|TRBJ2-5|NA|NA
CAWSPGLAQYF
TGTGCCTGGAGTCCCGGGTTAGCCCAGTACTTC
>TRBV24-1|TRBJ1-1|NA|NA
CATSDLWVLVGAFF
TGTGCCACCAGTGATTTGTGGGTTCTCGTTGGAGCTTTCTTT
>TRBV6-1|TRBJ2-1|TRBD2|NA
CASNGGGRYFGEQFF
TGTGCCAGCAATGGCGGGGGGCGGTATTTTGGTGAGCAGTTCTTC
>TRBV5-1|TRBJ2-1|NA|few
CASSSQQRYNEQFF
TGCGCCAGCAGCTCCCAACAGCGGTACAATGAGCAGTTCTTC
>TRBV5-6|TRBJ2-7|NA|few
CASSNLENEQYF
TGTGCCAGCAGCAACCTAGAAAACGAGCAGTACTTC
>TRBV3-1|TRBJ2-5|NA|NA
CASSQFSGGRQETQYF
TGTGCCAGCAGCCAATTTTCCGGGGGGCGTCAAGAGACCCAGTACTTC
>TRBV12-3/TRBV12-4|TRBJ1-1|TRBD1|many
CASSSGGRTEAFF
TGTGCCAGCAGTTCAGGGGGGAGAACTGAAGCTTTCTTT
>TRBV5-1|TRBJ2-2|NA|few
CASSFGGVKVGTGELFF
TGCGCCAGCAGCTTCGGCGGGGTAAAAGTCGGTACCGGGGAGCTGTTTTTT
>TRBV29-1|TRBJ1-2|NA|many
CSVLGGDGYTF
TGCAGCGTCCTAGGGGGGGATGGCTACACCTTC
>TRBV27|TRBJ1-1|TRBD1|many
CASRPTGRTEAFF
TGTGCCAGCAGGCCGACAGGGCGGACTGAAGCTTTCTTT
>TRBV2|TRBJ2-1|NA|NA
CASKEAHGGEQFF
TGTGCCAGCAAGGAGGCCCACGGGGGTGAGCAGTTCTTC
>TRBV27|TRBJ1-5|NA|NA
CASSFVRGQPQHF
TGTGCCAGCAGTTTCGTGAGAGGTCAGCCCCAGCATTTT
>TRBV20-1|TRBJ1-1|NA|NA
CSGQGQVGDAMNTEAFF
TGCAGTGGTCAGGGGCAGGTGGGTGATGCAATGAACACTGAAGCTTTCTTT
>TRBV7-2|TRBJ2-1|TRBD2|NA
CASSLGTREQFF
TGTGCCAGCAGCTTAGGGACTAGAGAGCAGTTCTTC
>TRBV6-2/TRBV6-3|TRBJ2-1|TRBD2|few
CASSYGGSPVDEQFF
TGTGCCAGCAGTTACGGCGGGAGCCCAGTCGATGAGCAGTTCTTC
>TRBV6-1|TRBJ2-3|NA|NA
CASKVGGPQDTQYF
TGTGCCAGCAAGGTCGGCGGCCCCCAGGATACGCAGTATTTT
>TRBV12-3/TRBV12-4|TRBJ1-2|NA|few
CASSQQGFGYTF
TGTGCCAGCAGTCAACAGGGTTTCGGCTACACCTTC
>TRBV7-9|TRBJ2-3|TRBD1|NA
CASSPFRGQGDTQYF
TGTGCCAGCAGCCCCTTCAGGGGGCAAGGAGATACGCAGTATTTT
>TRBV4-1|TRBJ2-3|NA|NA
CASSQVGWGITDTQYF
TGCGCCAGCAGCCAAGTGGGATGGGGGATCACAGATACGCAGTATTTT
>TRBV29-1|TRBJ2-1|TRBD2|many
CSVKGLASFDNEQFF
TGCAGCGTGAAGGGACTAGCCAGTTTCGACAATGAGCAGTTCTTC
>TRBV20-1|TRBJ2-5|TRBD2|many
CSASYLAGEETQYF
TGCAGTGCTTCGTATTTAGCGGGGGAAGAGACCCAGTACTTC
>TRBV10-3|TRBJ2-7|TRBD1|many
CAISEVQGAYEQYF
TGTGCCATCAGTGAGGTTCAGGGGGCCTACGAGCAGTACTTC
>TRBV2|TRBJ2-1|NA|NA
CASRGGNYNEQFF
TGTGCCAGCAGGGGGGGTAACTACAATGAGCAGTTCTTC
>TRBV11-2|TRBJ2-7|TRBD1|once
CASRRNHRDRGEQYF
TGTGCCAGCAGACGCAATCACCGGGACAGGGGCGAGCAGTACTTC
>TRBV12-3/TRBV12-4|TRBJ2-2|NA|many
CASSHRMGGNTGELFF
TGTGCCAGCAGTCACCGGATGGGGGGGAACACCGGGGAGCTGTTTTTT
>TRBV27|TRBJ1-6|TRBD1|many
CASSPDRGNNSPLHF
TGTGCCAGCAGTCCCGACAGGGGCAATAATTCACCCCTCCACTTT
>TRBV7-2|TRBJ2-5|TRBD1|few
CASSSRDRVVETQYF
TGTGCCAGCAGCTCGAGGGACAGGGTGGTGGAGACCCAGTACTTC
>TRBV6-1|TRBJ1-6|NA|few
CASKINSPLHF
TGTGCCAGCAAGATTAATTCACCCCTCCACTTT
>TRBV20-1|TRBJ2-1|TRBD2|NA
CSARDLVTSGRGEQFF
TGCAGTGCTAGAGATCTAGTCACTAGCGGGAGAGGTGAGCAGTTCTTC
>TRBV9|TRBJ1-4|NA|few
CASSRGPATNEKLFF
TGTGCCAGCAGCCGGGGGCCCGCAACTAATGAAAAACTGTTTTTT
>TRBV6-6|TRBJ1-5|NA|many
CASRSDQPQHF
TGTGCCAGCAGGTCGGATCAGCCCCAGCATTTT
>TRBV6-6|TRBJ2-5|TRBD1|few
CASSRPQDRVNF
TGTGCCAGCAGCCGACCACAGGACAGGGTTAACTTC
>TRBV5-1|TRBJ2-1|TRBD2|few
CASSARSGGVNEQFF
TGCGCCAGCAGCGCACGTAGCGGGGGGGTAAATGAGCAGTTCTTC
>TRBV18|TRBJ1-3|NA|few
CASSPRDTFDSGNTIYF
TGTGCCAGCTCACCAAGGGACACCTTCGACTCTGGAAACACCATATATTTT
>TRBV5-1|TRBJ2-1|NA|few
CASSLSSNEQFF
TGCGCCAGCAGCTTGTCTAGCAATGAGCAGTTCTTC
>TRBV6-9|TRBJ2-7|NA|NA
CASPFRGTNYEQYF
TGTGCCAGCCCGTTTCGCGGGACAAACTACGAGCAGTACTTC
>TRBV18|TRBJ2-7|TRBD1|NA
CASSHPGQSLYEQYF
TGTGCCAGCTCACATCCGGGACAGTCGCTCTACGAGCAGTACTTC
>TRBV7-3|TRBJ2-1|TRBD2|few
CASSLSGGMYNEQFF
TGTGCCAGCAGCTTAAGCGGGGGGATGTACAATGAGCAGTTCTTC
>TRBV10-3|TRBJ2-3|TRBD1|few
CATNPGQGSTDTQYF
TGTGCCACTAACCCGGGACAGGGGAGCACAGATACGCAGTATTTT
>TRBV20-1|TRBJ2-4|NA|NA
CSARDSRAKNIQYF
TGCAGTGCTAGAGACAGTCGAGCCAAAAACATTCAGTACTTC